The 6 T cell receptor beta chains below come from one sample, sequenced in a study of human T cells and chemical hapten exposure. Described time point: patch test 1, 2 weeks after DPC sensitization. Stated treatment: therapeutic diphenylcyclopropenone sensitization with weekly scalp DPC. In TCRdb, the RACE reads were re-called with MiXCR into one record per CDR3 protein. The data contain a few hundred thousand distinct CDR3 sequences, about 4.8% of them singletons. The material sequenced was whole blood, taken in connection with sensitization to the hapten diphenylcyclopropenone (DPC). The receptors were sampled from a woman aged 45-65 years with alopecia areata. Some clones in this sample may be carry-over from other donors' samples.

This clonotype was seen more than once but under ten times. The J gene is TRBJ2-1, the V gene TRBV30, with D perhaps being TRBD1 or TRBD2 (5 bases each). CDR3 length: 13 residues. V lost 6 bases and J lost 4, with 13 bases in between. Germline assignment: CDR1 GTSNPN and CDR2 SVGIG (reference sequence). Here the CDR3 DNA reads TGTGCCTGCCTGGGGACCAATTACAATGAGCAGTTCTTC. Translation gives CACLGTNYNEQFF.

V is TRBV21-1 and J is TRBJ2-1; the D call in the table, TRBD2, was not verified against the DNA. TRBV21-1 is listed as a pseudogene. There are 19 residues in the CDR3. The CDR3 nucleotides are TGTGCCAGCAGCCTCATGGGGCTAGTCCCCACGAGGTCCTACAATGAGCAGTTCTTC. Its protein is CASSLMGLVPTRSYNEQFF.

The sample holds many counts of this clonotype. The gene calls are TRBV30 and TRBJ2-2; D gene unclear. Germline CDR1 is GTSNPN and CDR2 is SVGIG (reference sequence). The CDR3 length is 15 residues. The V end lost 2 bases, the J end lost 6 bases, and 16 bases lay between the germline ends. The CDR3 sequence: CAWSIPGRAAGELFF. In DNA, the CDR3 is TGTGCCTGGAGTATTCCAGGAAGGGCCGCCGGGGAGCTGTTTTTT.

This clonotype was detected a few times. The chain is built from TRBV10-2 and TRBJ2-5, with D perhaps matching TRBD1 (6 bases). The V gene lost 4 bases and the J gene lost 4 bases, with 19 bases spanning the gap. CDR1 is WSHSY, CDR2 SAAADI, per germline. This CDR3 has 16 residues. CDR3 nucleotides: TGCGCCAGCAGTGTGGACCGGGACACCCTTCGAGAGACCCAGTACTTC. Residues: CASSVDRDTLRETQYF.

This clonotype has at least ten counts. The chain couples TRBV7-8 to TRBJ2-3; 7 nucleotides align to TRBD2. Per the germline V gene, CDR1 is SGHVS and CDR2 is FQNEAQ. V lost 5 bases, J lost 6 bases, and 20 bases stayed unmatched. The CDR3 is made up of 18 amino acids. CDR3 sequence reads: CASSPLPGNGGGTDTQYF. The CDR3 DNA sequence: TGTGCCAGCAGCCCGCTCCCGGGGAATGGCGGGGGAACGGATACGCAGTATTTT.

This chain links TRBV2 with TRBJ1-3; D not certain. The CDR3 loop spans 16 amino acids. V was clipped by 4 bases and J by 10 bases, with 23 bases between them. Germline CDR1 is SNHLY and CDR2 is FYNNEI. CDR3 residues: CASSVIATVPSGTIYF. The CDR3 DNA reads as TGTGCCAGCAGTGTTATCGCAACAGTTCCCTCTGGGACCATATATTTT.